The sequence of this T cell receptor (beta chain) was determined in a study of T cell repertoires in cytomegalovirus infection (dated by TCRdb to about 2019). About the study as a whole: Peptide stimulations targeted recently identified HLA-C-restricted CMV epitopes, whose presentation resists viral immunomodulation, together with well-studied HLA-B-restricted epitopes. Donor HLA type was relevant to the analysis, because carriage of CMV infection together with the matching HLA type was indicated by public TCR beta signatures.

The treatment or condition label, as the study defines it: in vitro stimulation with specific CMV peptide epitopes to enrich CMV-specific T cells. Findings and caveats that apply to the study as a whole: The ex vivo response was dominated by HLA-C-restricted CMV-specific TCR beta clonotypes, which also provided the single most frequent clonotype in two of eight donors. Carriers of CMV infection plus the relevant HLA type were discriminated by the cumulative frequency of public TCR beta family members in the study cohort and in an independent approximately 400-donor cohort.

Sequenced using an Illumina HiSeq 1500. TCRdb reanalyzed the raw reads on its own, using fastp at Q25 for trimming and MiXCR for clone calling, and kept in-frame beta chains. Merged by CDR3 protein, the rows form single entries marked with the most common genes and DNA. The table for this sample lists some 920,000 distinct CDR3 sequences; around 31% of them were counted only once. Of the sample, over 12% falls within the top ten clones. This clonotype was detected only a few times. No cognate antigen has been identified for it. Base qualities are not at hand, and no much larger clone is one base apart. The receptor's source is a human donor in good health (CMV status not recorded). Some clones in this sample may be carry-over from other donors' samples. The source was cultured CD8+ T cells from PBMCs, collected from culture after CMV antigen stimulation.

The CDR3: CASSQSWLFDTGELFF. The DNA reads TGCGCCAGCAGTCAATCGTGGCTATTTGACACCGGGGAGCTGTTTTTT. The chain is made from TRBV23-1 and TRBJ2-2, with the D gene not clear enough to name. TRBV23-1 is an open reading frame, and its role is uncertain. Measured from the cysteine to the phenylalanine, the CDR3 is 16 residues long. Solely the CDR3 DNA is kept, with 48 bases framed from the first base. The V end loses 0 bases and the J end loses 3 bases, and a stretch of 11 bases separates them.